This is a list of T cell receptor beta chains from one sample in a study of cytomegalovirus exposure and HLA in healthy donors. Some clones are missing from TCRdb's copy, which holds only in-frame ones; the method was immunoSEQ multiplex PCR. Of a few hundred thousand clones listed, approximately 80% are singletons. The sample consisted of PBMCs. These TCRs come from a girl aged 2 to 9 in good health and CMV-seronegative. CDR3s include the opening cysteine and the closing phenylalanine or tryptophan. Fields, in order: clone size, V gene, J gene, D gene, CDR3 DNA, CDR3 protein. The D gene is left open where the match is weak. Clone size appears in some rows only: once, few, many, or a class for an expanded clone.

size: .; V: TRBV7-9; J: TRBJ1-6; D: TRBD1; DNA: TGTGCCAGCAGCCAAAGTCGGGGGACAGTGGGTTCACCCCTCCACTTT; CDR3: CASSQSRGTVGSPLHF
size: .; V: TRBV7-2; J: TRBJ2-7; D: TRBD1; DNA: TGTGCCAGCAGGTCCCCCGGGACAGGCCGCTCCTACGAGCAGTACTTC; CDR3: CASRSPGTGRSYEQYF
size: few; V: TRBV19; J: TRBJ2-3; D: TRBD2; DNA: TGTGCCAGTAGTCCCGGACTAGCGGGAGGTCGGACAGATACGCAGTATTTT; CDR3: CASSPGLAGGRTDTQYF
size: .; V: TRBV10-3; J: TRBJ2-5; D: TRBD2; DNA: TGTGCCATCAGTGAGCAAAAAACAGCGGGAGTCCGGGGGGAGACCCAGTACTTC; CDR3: CAISEQKTAGVRGETQYF
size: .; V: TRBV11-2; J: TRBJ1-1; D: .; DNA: TGTGCCAGCAGCTTAGTCTTACCTAGGGGAGGGAATAGGACTGAAGCTTTCTTT; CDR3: CASSLVLPRGGNRTEAFF
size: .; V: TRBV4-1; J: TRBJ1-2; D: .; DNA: TGCGCCAGCAGCGGGGCCGCTTACTATGGCTACACCTTC; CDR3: CASSGAAYYGYTF
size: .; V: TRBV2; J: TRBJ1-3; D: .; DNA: TGTGCCAGCACTCAGCCGGAGGGGTGGAGTAACACCATATATTTT; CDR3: CASTQPEGWSNTIYF
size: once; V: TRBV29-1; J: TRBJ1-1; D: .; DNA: TGCAGCGTTGTGGGGGGGGCTAACACTGAAGCTTTCTTT; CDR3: CSVVGGANTEAFF
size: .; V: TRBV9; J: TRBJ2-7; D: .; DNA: TGTGCCAGCAGTCGTGACAAACGTAACGAGCAGTACTTC; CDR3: CASSRDKRNEQYF
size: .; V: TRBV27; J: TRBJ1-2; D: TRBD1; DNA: TGTGCCAGCAGTCCCCGGACAGGGAGTAGCTACACCTTC; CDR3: CASSPRTGSSYTF
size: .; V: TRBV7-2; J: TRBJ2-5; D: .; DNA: TGTGCCAGCAGCCCGGGACTCCAGTACCAAGAGACCCAGTACTTC; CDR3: CASSPGLQYQETQYF
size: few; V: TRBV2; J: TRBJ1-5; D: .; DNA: TGTGCCAGCAGTGAGTTGCGGGCTCAGCCCCAGCATTTT; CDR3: CASSELRAQPQHF
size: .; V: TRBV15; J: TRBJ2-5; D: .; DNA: TGTGCCACCAGCGGCGGACTGGCGCGCGGGACCCAGTACTTC; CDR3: CATSGGLARGTQYF
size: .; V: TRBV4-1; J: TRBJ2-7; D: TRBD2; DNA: TGCGCCAGCAGCCAATCCGGTAATAGCGGGAGGGCATCCCCTTTTGACGAGCAGTACTTC; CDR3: CASSQSGNSGRASPFDEQYF
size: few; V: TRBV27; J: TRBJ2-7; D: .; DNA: TGTGCCAGCAGTTTCAGGGTTGGGGATCCCTACGAGCAGTACTTC; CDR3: CASSFRVGDPYEQYF
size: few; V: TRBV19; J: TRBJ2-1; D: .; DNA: TGTGCCAGTAGCTTCCTAGTTGGCGGCGGATACAATGAGCAGTTCTTC; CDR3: CASSFLVGGGYNEQFF
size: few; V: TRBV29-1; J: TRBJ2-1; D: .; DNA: TGCAGCGTTGTGGAGGGGAACAATGAGCAGTTCTTC; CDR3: CSVVEGNNEQFF
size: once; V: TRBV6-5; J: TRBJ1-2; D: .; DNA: TGTGCCAGCAGTTTTGGGCATCCCTATGGCTACACCTTC; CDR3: CASSFGHPYGYTF
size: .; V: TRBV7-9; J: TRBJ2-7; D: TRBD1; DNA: TGTGCCAGCAGCTTAACGGGACAGGGGGCCGTGAGGGAGCAGTACTTC; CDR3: CASSLTGQGAVREQYF
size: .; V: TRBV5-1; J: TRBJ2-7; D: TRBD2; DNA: TGCGCCAGCAGCTATTTTGGACCGGGACTAGCGGGTTCCGAAACCCCCGAGCAGTACTTC; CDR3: CASSYFGPGLAGSETPEQYF
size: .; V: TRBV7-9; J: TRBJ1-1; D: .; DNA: TGTGCCAGCAGCTTACTGGGAGGGACGGGCACTGAAGCTTTCTTT; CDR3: CASSLLGGTGTEAFF
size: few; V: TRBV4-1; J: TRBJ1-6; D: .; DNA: TGCGCCAGCAGCCAAGAAAGCAATTCACCCCTCCACTTT; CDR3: CASSQESNSPLHF
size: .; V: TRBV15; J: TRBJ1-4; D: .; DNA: TGTGCCACCAGCAGAGATCCGACCCAGGTCAAACTGTTTTTT; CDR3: CATSRDPTQVKLFF
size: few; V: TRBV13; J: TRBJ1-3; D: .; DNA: TGTGCCAGCAGCTTATACTCCTCTGGAAACACCATATATTTT; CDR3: CASSLYSSGNTIYF
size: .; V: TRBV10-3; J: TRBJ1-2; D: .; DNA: TGTGCCACCCAAGGAGCTATCGGCTACACCTTC; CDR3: CATQGAIGYTF
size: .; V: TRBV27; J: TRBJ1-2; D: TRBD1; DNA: TGTGCCAGCAGTTTAGGCAGGGGGCGCCCCTCTAACTATGGCTACACCTTC; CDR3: CASSLGRGRPSNYGYTF
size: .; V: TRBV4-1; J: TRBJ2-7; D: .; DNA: TGCGCCAGCAGCCAAGTTTTACAGGGTGGCGGCGAGCAGTACTTC; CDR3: CASSQVLQGGGEQYF
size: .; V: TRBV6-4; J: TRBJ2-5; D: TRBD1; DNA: TGTGCCAGCAGTGACCCAGACAGGGGAGGCCAAGAGACCCAGTACTTC; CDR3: CASSDPDRGGQETQYF
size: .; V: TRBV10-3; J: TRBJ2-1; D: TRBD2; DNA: TGTGCCATCAGTGAGTCAAAACTAGCGGGAGGTAGTGAGCAGTTCTTC; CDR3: CAISESKLAGGSEQFF
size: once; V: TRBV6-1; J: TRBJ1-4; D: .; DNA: TGTGCCAGCAGGGTCGGTCGGTCTCAGCGGGAAAAACTGTTTTTT; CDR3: CASRVGRSQREKLFF
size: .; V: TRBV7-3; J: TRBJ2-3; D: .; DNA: TGTGCCAGCAGCTTAGGTTACCGGTTAGGAGGTTCCCCCACTACGCAGTATTTT; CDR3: CASSLGYRLGGSPTTQYF
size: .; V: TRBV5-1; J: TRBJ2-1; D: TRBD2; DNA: TGCGCCAGCAGCTTGGCGGGACTAGCGGGTTACAATGAGCAGTTCTTC; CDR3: CASSLAGLAGYNEQFF
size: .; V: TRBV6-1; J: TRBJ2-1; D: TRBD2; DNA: TGTGCCAGCAGTGAAGCTTCTTTGGGACTAGCTCTTGACAATGAGCAGTTCTTC; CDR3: CASSEASLGLALDNEQFF
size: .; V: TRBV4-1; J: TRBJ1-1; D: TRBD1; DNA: TGCGCCAGCAGCCAAGATTACAGGGGGGGAGCTTTCTTT; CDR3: CASSQDYRGGAFF
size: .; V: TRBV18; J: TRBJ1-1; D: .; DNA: TGTGCCAGCTCACTCGAGACAGCATCGAACACTGAAGCTTTCTTT; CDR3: CASSLETASNTEAFF
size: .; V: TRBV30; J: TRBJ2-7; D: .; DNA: TGTGCCTGTATTAGCGGTTCCTACGAGCAGTACTTC; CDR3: CACISGSYEQYF
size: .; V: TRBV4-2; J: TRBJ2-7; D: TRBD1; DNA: TGTGCCAGCAGCCAGGCCGGGACAGACTCCTACGAGCAGTACTTC; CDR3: CASSQAGTDSYEQYF
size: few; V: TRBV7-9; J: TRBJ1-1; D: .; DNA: TGTGCCAGCACTCAACCCCCAGGGGACACTGAAGCTTTCTTT; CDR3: CASTQPPGDTEAFF
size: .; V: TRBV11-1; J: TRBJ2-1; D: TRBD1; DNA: TGTGCCAGCAGTGTCACCGGGACAGGGATGTTCTTC; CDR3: CASSVTGTGMFF
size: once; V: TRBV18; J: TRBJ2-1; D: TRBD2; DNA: TGTGCCAGCTCACCCAAGGGACTAGCGGGAGGGTACAATGAGCAGTTCTTC; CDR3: CASSPKGLAGGYNEQFF
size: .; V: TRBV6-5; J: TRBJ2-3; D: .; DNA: TGTGCCACCCTAAGTGGGTGGGGGGTCGATACGCAGTATTTT; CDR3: CATLSGWGVDTQYF
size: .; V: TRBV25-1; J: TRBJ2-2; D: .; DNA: TGTGCCAGCATGGAGGGGGAGGGTCCCGGGGAGCTGTTTTTT; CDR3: CASMEGEGPGELFF
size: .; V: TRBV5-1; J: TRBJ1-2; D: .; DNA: TGCGCCAGCAGCTTGGAAGGACAGACCTATGGCTACACCTTC; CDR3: CASSLEGQTYGYTF
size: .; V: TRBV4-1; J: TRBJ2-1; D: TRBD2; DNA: TGCGCCAGCAGCCGCGGACTAGCGGGGTACAATGAGCAGTTCTTC; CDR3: CASSRGLAGYNEQFF
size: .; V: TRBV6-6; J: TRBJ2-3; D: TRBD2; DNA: TGTGCCAGCGGGGTAGCGGGGCGCACAGATACGCAGTATTTT; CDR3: CASGVAGRTDTQYF
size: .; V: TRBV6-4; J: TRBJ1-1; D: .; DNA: TGTGCCAGCAGATGGGGGGAGACTGAAGCTTTCTTT; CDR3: CASRWGETEAFF
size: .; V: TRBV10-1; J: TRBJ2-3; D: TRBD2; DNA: TGCGCCAGCAGTGAGTGGACTAGCGGGAGGGAAAATACGCAGTATTTT; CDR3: CASSEWTSGRENTQYF
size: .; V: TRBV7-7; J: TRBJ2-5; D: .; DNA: TGTGCCAGCAGCTTAGTGGCTGGGCCGCGAGCTTCAGAGACCCAGTACTTC; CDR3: CASSLVAGPRASETQYF
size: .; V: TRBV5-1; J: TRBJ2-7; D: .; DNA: TGCGCCAGCAGCATTGATAGCTCCTACGAGCAGTACTTC; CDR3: CASSIDSSYEQYF
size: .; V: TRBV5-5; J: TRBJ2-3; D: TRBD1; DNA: TGTGCCAGCAGCAACGAGTGGACAGGGTTTTTTCCGCAGTATTTT; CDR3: CASSNEWTGFFPQYF
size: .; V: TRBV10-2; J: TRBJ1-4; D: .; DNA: TGCGCCAGCAGAGGGCAGGGTAATGAAAAACTGTTTTTT; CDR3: CASRGQGNEKLFF
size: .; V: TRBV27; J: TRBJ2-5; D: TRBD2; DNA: TGTGCCAGCAGCCTAGGGACTAGCGGTACAGAGACCCAGTACTTC; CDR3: CASSLGTSGTETQYF
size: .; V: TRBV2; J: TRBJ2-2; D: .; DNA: TGTGCCAGCAGGGAGTTGGACACCGGGGAGCTGTTTTTT; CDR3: CASRELDTGELFF
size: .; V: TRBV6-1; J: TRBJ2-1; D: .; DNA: TGTGCCAGCAGTCAGGGCCCGACCGGGAATGAGCAGTTCTTC; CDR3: CASSQGPTGNEQFF
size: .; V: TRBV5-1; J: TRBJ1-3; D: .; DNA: TGCGCCAGCAGCTTGGACAGCCCTCGGGGCACCATATATTTT; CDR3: CASSLDSPRGTIYF
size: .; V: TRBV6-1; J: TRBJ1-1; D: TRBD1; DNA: TGTGCCAGTAAAGCGGATCAGGGGGGAAGGAGGGCTTTCTTT; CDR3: CASKADQGGRRAFF
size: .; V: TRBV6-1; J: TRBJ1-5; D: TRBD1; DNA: TGTGCCAGCAGGTACAGGGGTAATCAGCCCCAGCATTTT; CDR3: CASRYRGNQPQHF
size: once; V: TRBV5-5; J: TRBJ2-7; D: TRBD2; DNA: TGTGCCAGCAGCGACCTCCGCGGGAGGGCCTACGAGCAGTACTTC; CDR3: CASSDLRGRAYEQYF
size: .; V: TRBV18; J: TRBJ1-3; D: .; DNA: TGTGCCAGCTCACCACCGGCCAACTCTGGAAACACCATATATTTT; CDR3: CASSPPANSGNTIYF
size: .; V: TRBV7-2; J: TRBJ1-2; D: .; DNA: TGTGCCAGCAGCCAATTCGCGGACTTTGGCTACACCTTC; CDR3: CASSQFADFGYTF